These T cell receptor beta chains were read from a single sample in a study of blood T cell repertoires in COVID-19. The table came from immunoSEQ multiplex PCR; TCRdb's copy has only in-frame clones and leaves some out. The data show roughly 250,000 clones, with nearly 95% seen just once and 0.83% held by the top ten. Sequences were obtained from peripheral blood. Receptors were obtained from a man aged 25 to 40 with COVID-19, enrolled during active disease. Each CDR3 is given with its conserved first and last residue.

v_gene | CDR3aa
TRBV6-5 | CASSYLRDREAFF
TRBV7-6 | CASSLATGGSGEAFF
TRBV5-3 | CARSPQTNTNKRGRNTEAFF
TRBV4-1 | CASSLARQGAHYTQYF
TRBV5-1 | CASSLGQSNEQFF
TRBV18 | CASSPVVGGKDGYTF
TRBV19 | CASSTLGQGSNQPQHF
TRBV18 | CASSPLRAPRGYTF
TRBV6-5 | CASSYTLLQGNSPLHF
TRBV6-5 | CASSYGTGGTDTQYF
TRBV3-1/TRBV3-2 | CASSQGTVGNTIYF
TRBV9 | CASSVAGGRAYGYTF
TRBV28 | CASSENGRKEKLFF
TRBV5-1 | CASSLGSQGSGYTF